These T cell receptor beta chains were read from a single sample in a study of vaccination and CD4 T cells after COVID-19. The antigens for these receptors are not known. A single record per CDR3 protein comes from TCRdb applying MiXCR to the PCR reads. Among about 14,000 distinct CDR3 sequences listed, around 43% were seen once. Sequencing was done on a sample of CD4+ T cells from blood, cultured in vitro. The receptor set was obtained from a human donor who had recovered from COVID-19. Both conserved end residues are part of each CDR3. A D gene is named only where the DNA matches it firmly. A row's size may be missing; if present it is once, few, many or a size class.

TRBJ2-3	14	NA	TRBV20-1	TRBD1	TGCAGTGCTAGAGGACAGGGTGTTACAGATACGCAGTATTTT	CSARGQGVTDTQYF
TRBJ1-2	15	few	TRBV10-3	TRBD1	TGTGCCATCAGTGAGGGGACAGGGGGAAGCTATGGCTACACCTTC	CAISEGTGGSYGYTF
TRBJ1-4	15	NA	TRBV7-2	NA	TGTGCCAGCAGCTTAAGAGGGGGAACTAATGAAAAACTGTTTTTT	CASSLRGGTNEKLFF
TRBJ2-1	17	hyperexpanded	TRBV7-9	TRBD2	TGTGCCAGCAGCCGAAGGGCTCTAGCGGGAGGGGACAATGAGCAGTTCTTC	CASSRRALAGGDNEQFF
TRBJ2-1	14	NA	TRBV29-1	TRBD2	TGCAGCGTCCGTAGCGGGGGGGCGAAGAATGAGCAGTTCTTC	CSVRSGGAKNEQFF
TRBJ2-3	23	NA	TRBV5-1	TRBD1	TGCGCCAGCAGCTTGCGAGCAGGACAGGGGCCGTCCGGGGGCAAGCCTAGCACAGATACGCAGTATTTT	CASSLRAGQGPSGGKPSTDTQYF
TRBJ1-4	14	NA	TRBV30	NA	TGTGCCTGGAAGTTTGGGGGGGCGCCCGAAAAACTGTTTTTT	CAWKFGGAPEKLFF
TRBJ1-5	14	few	TRBV2	NA	TGTGCCAGCACTGTCGGACAGCGAAATCAGCCCCAGCATTTT	CASTVGQRNQPQHF
TRBJ2-7	13	NA	TRBV6-1	NA	TGTGCCAGCAGTCCCCCGTACAACCCGCGGCAGTACTTC	CASSPPYNPRQYF
TRBJ1-5	18	few	TRBV6-5	TRBD1	TGTGCCAGCAGTTACTCTTCTCGGGACAGGTATAGCAATCAGCCCCAGCATTTT	CASSYSSRDRYSNQPQHF
TRBJ1-2	16	NA	TRBV6-1	TRBD1	TGTGCCAGCAGTCCCCACTCGACAGGGGGCAGCTATGGCTACACCTTC	CASSPHSTGGSYGYTF
TRBJ1-5	14	NA	TRBV5-1	TRBD1	TGCGCCAGCAGTTCGGGGACAGGGGGTCAGCCCCAGCATTTT	CASSSGTGGQPQHF
TRBJ1-5	15	NA	TRBV2	NA	TGTGCCAGCAGTGAACAGGGACTTGGCAATCAGCCCCAGCATTTT	CASSEQGLGNQPQHF
TRBJ1-1	14	NA	TRBV10-3	NA	TGTGCCATCAGTGAGGAGGCCTTGAACACTGAAGCTTTCTTT	CAISEEALNTEAFF
TRBJ2-5	15	NA	TRBV20-1	NA	TGCAGTGCTAGAGACGAGGCTGCAGGGGGGGAGACCCAGTACTTC	CSARDEAAGGETQYF
TRBJ1-2	12	few	TRBV25-1	NA	TGTGCCAGCAGTGAATTATCCGAGGGCTACACCTTC	CASSELSEGYTF
TRBJ1-5	13	few	TRBV2	NA	TGTGCCAGCAAGAAGGAAGAAGATCAGCCCCAGCATTTT	CASKKEEDQPQHF
TRBJ1-5	13	NA	TRBV2	NA	TGTGCCAGCAGTGAGGGATCCTATCAGCCCCAGCATTTT	CASSEGSYQPQHF
TRBJ1-3	15	NA	TRBV6-1	TRBD1	TGTGCCAGCAGGAAGGACAGGAGCTCTGGAAACACCATATATTTT	CASRKDRSSGNTIYF
TRBJ2-3	14	NA	TRBV10-1	TRBD1	TGCGCCAGCAGTGAGTCGAGGGGGACAGATACGCGGTATTTT	CASSESRGTDTRYF
TRBJ1-6	15	few	TRBV30	NA	TGTGCCTGGAGTGTTAATCAGGGGAATAATTCACCCCTCCACTTT	CAWSVNQGNNSPLHF
TRBJ2-4	15	NA	TRBV20-1	NA	TGCAGTGCTAGCCTGTTGGGGGTAGCCAAAAACATTCAGTACTTC	CSASLLGVAKNIQYF
TRBJ1-1	16	few	TRBV6-2/TRBV6-3	NA	TGTGCCAGCAGTACAATCCCCGGCCCGCCGAACACTGAAGCTTTCTTT	CASSTIPGPPNTEAFF
TRBJ2-5	15	few	TRBV6-5	TRBD1	TGTGCCAGCAGTTACGATCCAGGGGGAAAAGAGACCCAGTACTTC	CASSYDPGGKETQYF